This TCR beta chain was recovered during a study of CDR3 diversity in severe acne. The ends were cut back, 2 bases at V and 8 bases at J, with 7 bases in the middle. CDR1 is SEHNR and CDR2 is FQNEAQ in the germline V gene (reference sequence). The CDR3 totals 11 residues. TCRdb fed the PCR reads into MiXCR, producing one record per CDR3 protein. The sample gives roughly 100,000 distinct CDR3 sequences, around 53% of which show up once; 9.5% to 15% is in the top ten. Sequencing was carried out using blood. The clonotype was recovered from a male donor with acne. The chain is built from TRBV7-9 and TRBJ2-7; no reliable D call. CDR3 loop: CASSLLEKQYF. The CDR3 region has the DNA TGTGCCAGCAGCTTACTCGAAAAGCAGTACTTC.